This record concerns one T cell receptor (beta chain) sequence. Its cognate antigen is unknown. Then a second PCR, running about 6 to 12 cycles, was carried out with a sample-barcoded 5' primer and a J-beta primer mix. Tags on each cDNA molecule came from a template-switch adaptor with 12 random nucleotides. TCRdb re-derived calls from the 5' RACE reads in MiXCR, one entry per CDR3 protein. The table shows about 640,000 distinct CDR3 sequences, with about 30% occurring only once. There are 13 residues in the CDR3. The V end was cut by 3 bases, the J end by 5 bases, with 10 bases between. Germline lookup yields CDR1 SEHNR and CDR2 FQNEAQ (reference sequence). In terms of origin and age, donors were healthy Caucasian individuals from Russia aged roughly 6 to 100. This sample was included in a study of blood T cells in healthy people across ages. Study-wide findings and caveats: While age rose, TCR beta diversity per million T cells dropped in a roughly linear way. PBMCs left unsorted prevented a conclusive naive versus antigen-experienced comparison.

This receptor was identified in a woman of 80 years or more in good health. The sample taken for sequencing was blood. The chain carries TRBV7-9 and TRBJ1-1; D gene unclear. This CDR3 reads CASSFGRATEAFF. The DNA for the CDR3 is TGTGCCAGCAGCTTCGGACGGGCGACTGAAGCTTTCTTT.